A selection of T cell receptor beta chains follows, all from one sample in a study of shared clonotypes between healthy human individuals. TCRdb's copy holds only in-frame clones and misses some; the assay was immunoSEQ multiplex PCR. The sample shows some 2,400,000 clones, approximately 95% of them seen only once. Specimen: naive CD4+ T cells sorted from blood. These receptors originate from a man younger than 35 in good health. Each CDR3 is given with its conserved first and last residue. A D gene is named only where the DNA matches it firmly. Rows may omit the clone size; those that give it use once, few, many or a size class.

j_call,clone_size,d_call,v_call,cdr3_aa,cdr3_nt
TRBJ2-2,-,-,TRBV5-4,CASSQGTNTGELFF,TGTGCCAGCAGCCAAGGCACTAACACCGGGGAGCTGTTTTTT
TRBJ2-2,-,-,TRBV28,CASSGTALKRGELFF,TGTGCCAGCAGCGGGACCGCACTAAAAAGGGGGGAGCTGTTTTTT
TRBJ1-6,-,-,TRBV2,CASSPTLSYNSPLHF,TGTGCCAGCAGTCCCACGTTATCCTATAATTCACCCCTCCACTTT
TRBJ1-4,-,-,TRBV5-1,CASSYPGVGEKLFF,TGCGCCAGCAGCTATCCTGGGGTTGGGGAAAAACTGTTTTTT
TRBJ2-7,-,-,TRBV7-9,CASSLDGAGTF,TGTGCCAGCAGCTTAGATGGTGCAGGTACCTTC
TRBJ2-2,-,-,TRBV10-1,CASSVSGGERTGELFF,TGCGCCAGCAGTGTCTCCGGGGGAGAGCGCACCGGGGAGCTGTTTTTT
TRBJ2-4,-,TRBD1,TRBV7-8,CASSLGAGTGGKNIQYF,TGTGCCAGCAGCTTAGGGGCGGGGACAGGGGGCAAAAACATTCAGTACTTC
TRBJ1-2,-,-,TRBV28,CASSLRGGYGYTF,TGTGCCAGCAGTTTGAGAGGGGGCTATGGCTACACCTTC
TRBJ2-3,-,TRBD2,TRBV6-1,CASSALGTSGTDTQYF,TGTGCCAGCAGTGCACTTGGGACTAGCGGCACAGATACGCAGTATTTT
TRBJ1-1,once,TRBD1,TRBV2,CASRVTGGGEAFF,TGTGCCAGCAGGGTGACAGGGGGCGGTGAAGCTTTCTTT
TRBJ2-3,-,TRBD1,TRBV19,CASSNPGTGTDTQYF,TGTGCCAGTAGTAATCCCGGGACAGGGACAGATACGCAGTATTTT
TRBJ2-5,-,TRBD2,TRBV4-2,CASSQDGTSGGGRVETQYF,TGTGCCAGCAGCCAAGATGGGACTAGCGGGGGGGGCCGGGTAGAGACCCAGTACTTC
TRBJ1-6,-,-,TRBV7-2,CASSRRVWDSPLHF,TGTGCCAGCAGCCGCAGGGTGTGGGACTCACCCCTCCACTTT
TRBJ1-6,-,TRBD1,TRBV6-1,CASSGQGGSYNSPLHF,TGTGCCAGCAGTGGACAGGGCGGCTCCTATAATTCACCCCTCCACTTT
TRBJ2-5,once,TRBD2,TRBV5-1,CASSVTGTTQETQYF,TGCGCCAGCAGCGTCACTGGGACTACTCAAGAGACCCAGTACTTC
TRBJ1-5,-,TRBD1,TRBV10-1,CASSGDRGPHQPQHF,TGCGCCAGCAGTGGGGACAGGGGACCCCATCAGCCCCAGCATTTT
TRBJ2-3,-,-,TRBV6-6,CASASTDTQYF,TGTGCCAGCGCCAGCACAGATACGCAGTATTTT
TRBJ2-7,-,TRBD2,TRBV6-6,CASSSWTSGSRDEQYF,TGTGCCAGCAGTTCTTGGACTAGCGGGAGTCGCGACGAGCAGTACTTC
TRBJ2-1,once,TRBD2,TRBV15,CATSYWGGSYNEQFF,TGTGCCACCAGCTACTGGGGGGGGTCATACAATGAGCAGTTCTTC
TRBJ1-5,-,-,TRBV2,CASSVDRSLRQPQHF,TGTGCCAGCAGTGTAGACAGATCTTTGAGACAGCCCCAGCATTTT
TRBJ2-7,-,TRBD1,TRBV28,CASSSGGEGQGSYEQYF,TGTGCCAGCAGCTCTGGGGGGGAGGGACAGGGGTCCTACGAGCAGTACTTC
TRBJ1-2,-,-,TRBV5-4,CASSIPVGGWNYGYTF,TGTGCCAGCAGCATTCCAGTGGGGGGCTGGAACTATGGCTACACCTTC
TRBJ1-5,-,-,TRBV4-1,CASSQEGFGGRIGNQPQHF,TGCGCCAGCAGCCAAGAGGGGTTCGGGGGACGAATAGGCAATCAGCCCCAGCATTTT
TRBJ2-5,-,-,TRBV28,CASSWSHWKLLGQMRETQYF,TGTGCCAGCAGTTGGAGTCATTGGAAGTTGTTAGGGCAGATGCGAGAGACCCAGTACTTC
TRBJ2-4,-,-,TRBV18,CASSDSDIQYF,TGTGCCAGTTCCGACAGTGACATTCAGTACTTC
TRBJ2-7,-,TRBD2,TRBV6-5,CASSKRLAGAHEQYF,TGTGCCAGCAGTAAACGACTAGCGGGAGCGCACGAGCAGTACTTC
TRBJ2-2,-,-,TRBV2,CASRSGTDTGELFF,TGTGCCAGCAGGAGCGGGACAGACACCGGGGAGCTGTTTTTT
TRBJ2-3,-,-,TRBV19,CASTGYLETDTQYF,TGTGCCAGTACGGGTTACCTAGAGACAGATACGCAGTATTTT
TRBJ1-5,-,-,TRBV5-1,CASRIASDQPQHF,TGCGCCAGCAGGATCGCGTCCGATCAGCCCCAGCATTTT
TRBJ2-7,-,-,TRBV21-1,CASSSPGTVLPPSYEQYF,TGTGCCAGCAGCTCCCCCGGGACAGTGCTACCTCCTTCCTACGAGCAGTACTTC
TRBJ2-6,-,-,TRBV18,CASSPTDGANVLTF,TGTGCCAGCTCACCGACGGATGGGGCCAACGTCCTGACTTTC
TRBJ2-7,-,-,TRBV2,CASTPAYEQYF,TGTGCCAGCACCCCTGCCTACGAGCAGTACTTC
TRBJ1-1,-,-,TRBV18,CASSPSLSDRSGMNTEAFF,TGTGCCAGCTCACCCTCCCTATCAGACAGGTCCGGGATGAACACTGAAGCTTTCTTT
TRBJ2-7,-,-,TRBV11-2,CASSLDRLSYEQYF,TGTGCCAGCAGCTTAGACAGATTATCTTACGAGCAGTACTTC
TRBJ1-1,-,TRBD1,TRBV28,CASDGGRDRNTEAFF,TGTGCCAGCGATGGGGGGAGGGACAGGAACACTGAAGCTTTCTTT
TRBJ2-5,-,-,TRBV5-1,CASSFTSGQETQYF,TGCGCCAGCAGCTTCACCAGCGGCCAAGAGACCCAGTACTTC
TRBJ2-5,once,-,TRBV7-2,CASSLGTPTTQYF,TGTGCCAGCAGCTTAGGTACACCCACCACCCAGTACTTC
TRBJ2-7,-,-,TRBV6-6,CASSPGGTYEQYF,TGTGCCAGCAGCCCCGGGGGCACCTACGAGCAGTACTTC
TRBJ1-1,-,-,TRBV2,CASSIGVGTEAFF,TGTGCCAGCAGTATTGGTGTGGGCACTGAAGCTTTCTTT
TRBJ2-1,-,TRBD2,TRBV28,CASRNERGSSYNEQFF,TGTGCCAGCAGAAATGAGCGGGGGAGCTCCTACAATGAGCAGTTCTTC
TRBJ2-3,-,-,TRBV2,CASSGISLSRDTQYF,TGTGCCAGCAGTGGAATTAGCTTGTCCAGAGATACGCAGTATTTT
TRBJ2-3,-,TRBD2,TRBV7-2,CASSLHSGRVTDTQYF,TGTGCCAGCAGCCTCCATAGCGGGAGGGTTACAGATACGCAGTATTTT
TRBJ2-2,-,TRBD1,TRBV30,CAWSLQGSGELFF,TGTGCCTGGAGTTTACAGGGGAGCGGGGAGCTGTTTTTT
TRBJ1-2,-,TRBD1,TRBV2,CASSVGDRGLGGYTF,TGTGCCAGCAGTGTAGGGGACAGGGGGCTCGGAGGCTACACCTTC
TRBJ2-1,-,TRBD1,TRBV4-1,CASSQEDRVYNEQFF,TGCGCCAGCAGCCAAGAGGACAGGGTCTACAATGAGCAGTTCTTC
TRBJ2-3,once,TRBD2,TRBV5-4,CASSLDGRGTTDTQYF,TGTGCCAGCAGCTTGGACGGGCGGGGGACCACAGATACGCAGTATTTT
TRBJ2-3,-,TRBD2,TRBV7-9,CASSPNPGLTHDTQYF,TGTGCCAGCAGTCCAAACCCGGGACTAACCCACGATACGCAGTATTTT
TRBJ2-5,-,-,TRBV4-1,CASSQVGLSQETQYF,TGCGCCAGCAGCCAAGTCGGCCTATCCCAAGAGACCCAGTACTTC
TRBJ2-3,-,-,TRBV13,CASSLGPGGDTQYF,TGTGCCAGCAGCTTAGGTCCCGGGGGAGATACGCAGTATTTT
TRBJ1-5,-,-,TRBV5-5,CASSFLGSNQPQHF,TGTGCCAGCAGCTTTCTGGGAAGTAATCAGCCCCAGCATTTT